This TCR beta chain was sequenced for a study of cytomegalovirus exposure and HLA in healthy donors. The germline V gene encodes CDR1 MNHEY and CDR2 SVGAGI. The J segment lost 4 bases and the V segment lost 5 bases, leaving 7 bases of the junction unmatched. The length of the CDR3 is 14 residues. In the PCR, 60 Vbeta and 13 Jbeta primers were used. Generated by immunoSEQ multiplex PCR, the TCRdb table keeps only in-frame clones and is missing some. The profile covers about 160,000 clones, with less than 80% appearing a single time and 2% to 2.5% taken by the ten largest. The TCR was taken from a man aged 40-50 years in good health and CMV-seronegative. The J gene is TRBJ1-1, the V gene TRBV6-5; 7 bases agree with TRBD1. The sequenced sample was PBMCs. The CDR3 is CASSIDRVGTEAFF. The CDR3 DNA is TGTGCCAGCAGTATAGACAGGGTGGGCACTGAAGCTTTCTTT.